This TCR beta chain came from a study of OX40 agonist ivuxolimab in advanced cancers. Across the study: Ivuxolimab, an antibody acting as an agonist of OX40 (CD134), was used to treat patients. Partial responses were achieved by three patients, one with hepatocellular carcinoma and two with cutaneous melanoma.

Researchers took blood at baseline, on cycle 4 day 1, and on cycle 7 day 1. V was pared by 5 bases and J by 5 bases, with 12 bases between. The CDR3 has 14 residues. Germline V gene data show CDR1 as SGHTA and CDR2 as FQGNSA. Sequencing was performed with immunoSEQ multiplex PCR; in TCRdb, only in-frame clones are kept and a portion is missing. The sample includes about 81,000 clones, roughly 80% of them seen just once. About this clone: The sample carries other DNA sequences with the same CDR3.

Material: CD4+ or CD8+ T cells sorted from blood, obtained in a trial of the OX40 agonist ivuxolimab. This TCR came from an adult with an advanced solid tumor such as melanoma, head and neck, liver or kidney cancer. The chain is built from TRBV7-2 and TRBJ1-4; D is possibly TRBD1 (6 bases). The CDR3 DNA sequence: TGTGCCAGCAGCCTTGGGGGGGCGAATGAAAAACTGTTTTTT. It yields the protein CASSLGGANEKLFF.